The 28 T cell receptor beta chains in this list originate from one sample, sequenced in a study of regulatory T cells in long-lasting Graves disease. The time point denotes: newly diagnosed GD, antithyroid drugs for less than 3 months. The authors made the TCR library using RNA they extracted from PBMCs. Assembly of TCR beta libraries relied on iRepertoire HTBI primers together with Arm-PCR of CDR3 regions. TCRdb passed the multiplex PCR reads through MiXCR, listing each CDR3 protein once. Of 200,000 to 300,000 distinct CDR3 sequences listed, 20% are singletons. The source material was peripheral blood mononuclear cells (PBMCs), sampled at new diagnosis, from a patient treated with antithyroid drugs. The receptors stem from a female donor with Graves disease.

This clonotype was counted ten times or more. The chain is built from TRBV28 and TRBJ2-3; D unclear. Germline V gene sequence: CDR1 MDHEN, CDR2 SYDVKM. The CDR3 loop spans 16 amino acids. V lost 2 bases and J lost 1, with 13 bases in between. CDR3 sequence reads: CASSLNPTQRTDTQYF. The CDR3 DNA reads as TGTGCCAGCAGTTTAAACCCGACCCAACGCACAGATACGCAGTATTTT.

Ten or more counts support this clonotype. The CDR3 reads CASSQGSSGALGETQYF. CDR3 sequence (DNA): TGTGCCAGCAGCCAAGGGTCTAGCGGGGCCCTGGGGGAGACCCAGTACTTC. The chain links TRBV3-1 to TRBJ2-5; TRBD2 agrees at 9 bases. The germline gives CDR1 LGHDT, CDR2 YNNKEL (reference sequence). V dropped 1 base and J dropped 5; count of bases not matched to a gene: 11. The CDR3 extends over 17 amino acids.

The chain uses TRBV20-1 and TRBJ2-1; tentatively, D is TRBD2 (6 bases). Germline V lookup: CDR1 DFQATT, CDR2 SNEGSKA (reference sequence). The CDR3 contains 10 residues. V lost 6 bases, J lost 10 bases, and 10 bases lay in between. As DNA, the CDR3 is TGCAGTGCGGGCGGGACGGAGCAGTTCTTC. Its translation: CSAGGTEQFF.

This clonotype has just one count. A far larger clone is one base from this, pointing to a likely read error. The chain employs TRBV28 and TRBJ2-3; a possible D gene is TRBD1 (5 bases). The J call may be incorrect, as the DNA end agrees better with TRBJ2-7. Germline V lookup: CDR1 MDHEN, CDR2 SYDVKM. This CDR3 comprises 15 residues. DNA for the CDR3: TGTGCCAGCAGTACCCGGGCAGGACATGGCTACGAGCAGTACTTC. Translation: CASSTRAGHGYEQYF.

With respect to this clonotype: One base separates it from a far larger clone, so it is likely a read error. The V and J genes are TRBV11-3 and TRBJ2-4; maybe TRBD2 (5 bases). The J call may be mistaken, given a closer DNA end match to TRBJ2-1. The CDR3 contains 14 residues. Germline assignment: CDR1 SGHNT and CDR2 YENEEA. The CDR3 sequence: CASIPQRSRVGQFF. The CDR3 coding sequence is TGTGCCAGCATCCCCCAACGTTCGAGGGTGGGGCAGTTCTTC.

This clonotype was seen repeatedly, ten times or more. The V call is TRBV11-2, the J call TRBJ1-2; 8 nucleotides match TRBD1. Trimming at V came to 6 bases and at J to 4 bases, leaving 1 base not matched to a gene. Germline V gene sequence: CDR1 SGHAT, CDR2 FQNNGV. This CDR3 comprises 12 residues. The CDR3 loop is CASRTGGYGYTF. The CDR3 bases are TGTGCCAGCAGAACAGGGGGCTATGGCTACACCTTC. The full variable domain, in which reference TRBV11-2 and TRBJ1-2 provide the parts outside the CDR3, is EAGVAQSPRYKIIEKRQSVAFWCNPISGHATLYWYQQILGQGPKLLIQFQNNGVVDDSQLPKDRFSAERLKGVDSTLKIQPAKLEDSAVYLCASRTGGYGYTFGSGTRLTVV.

This clonotype was counted ten times or more. This chain uses TRBV11-2 with TRBJ2-5; TRBD2 aligns across 7 bases. The J segment lost 3 bases and the V segment lost 7 bases, leaving 11 bases of the junction unmatched. The CDR3 length is 15 residues. In germline, CDR1 is SGHAT, CDR2 FQNNGV. CDR3: CASTAAWGGEETQYF. CDR3 in DNA: TGTGCCAGCACAGCAGCGTGGGGGGGGGAAGAGACCCAGTACTTC.

Concerning this clonotype itself: This sequence may be a read error, since a much larger clone differs from it by one base. V is TRBV24-1 and J is TRBJ2-1; 15 bases are a match to TRBD2. This CDR3 is 17 amino acids long. Unmatched junction bases numbered 6, after V lost 5 bases and J lost 5 bases. Germline V gives CDR1 KGHDR, CDR2 SFDVKD. The CDR3 loop reads CATSVRTSGRADNEQFF. The DNA for the CDR3 is TGTGCCACCAGTGTGAGGACTAGCGGGAGGGCTGACAATGAGCAGTTCTTC.

This clonotype was detected many times. The chain has TRBV30 and TRBJ1-1, with 9 bases matching TRBD1. The CDR3 runs to 14 residues. From germline, CDR1 is GTSNPN and CDR2 SVGIG (reference sequence). V shed 2 bases, J shed 5 bases, and the junction held 6 bases outside the gene matches. The CDR3 nucleotides are TGTGCCTGGAGTTCGGGACAGGGTGGGACTGAAGCTTTCTTT. Translating gives CAWSSGQGGTEAFF.

This clonotype has at least ten counts. The CDR3 region is CSALPLGQNKEQYF. In nucleotides, the CDR3 is TGCAGTGCTCTCCCGCTGGGACAGAATAAAGAGCAGTACTTC. The chain recombines TRBV20-1 with TRBJ2-7; TRBD1 agrees at 7 bases. The CDR3 loop spans 14 amino acids. J was trimmed by 7 bases and V by 5 bases; bases with no gene match: 14. Germline lookup yields CDR1 DFQATT and CDR2 SNEGSKA (reference sequence).

This clonotype showed up just a few times. The J gene is TRBJ2-1, the V gene TRBV19; the match to TRBD1 covers 9 bases. CDR1 and CDR2 from the germline V gene are LNHDA and SQIVND (reference sequence). The J segment lost 7 bases and the V segment lost 3 bases, leaving 10 bases of the junction unmatched. CDR3 size: 16 residues. Written as DNA, the CDR3 is TGTGCCAGTAGTATCTTAGGGGGACAGGGCGGGAATGAGCAGTTCTTC. The encoded protein is CASSILGGQGGNEQFF.

The rearrangement uses TRBV2 and TRBJ2-3; no clear D. The germline V gene encodes CDR1 SNHLY and CDR2 FYNNEI. The CDR3 has 14 amino acids. Between the trimmed V and J ends, which lost 1 base and 0 bases, there was a span of 5 bases. The CDR3 sequence is CASSEGVSTDTQYF. Written as DNA, the CDR3 is TGTGCCAGCAGTGAAGGGGTTAGCACAGATACGCAGTATTTT.

This clonotype was counted many times. The gene calls are TRBV3-1 and TRBJ2-2, with 7 positions matching TRBD1. The CDR3 runs to 15 residues. Germline V gene sequence: CDR1 LGHDT, CDR2 YNNKEL (reference sequence). V trimming: 0 bases; J trimming: 6 bases; junction bases outside the gene matches: 4. The CDR3 nucleotides are TGTGCCAGCAGCCAAGACTGGGACAGAGCCGGGGAGCTGTTTTTT. Amino acids: CASSQDWDRAGELFF.

In its sample, this clonotype was seen many times. The genes are TRBV3-1 and TRBJ2-7, with no clear D. This CDR3 has 13 amino acids. With 1 base removed from V and 3 bases from J, the gap between germline ends came to 7 bases. Looked up from germline, CDR1 is LGHDT and CDR2 is YNNKEL (reference sequence). As DNA, the CDR3 is TGTGCCAGCAGCCAAGGCAGAGGCTACGAGCAGTACTTC. Protein product: CASSQGRGYEQYF.

This clonotype was observed at least ten times. J is TRBJ1-5 and V is TRBV20-1; D perhaps matches TRBD1 (5 bases). From germline, CDR1 is DFQATT and CDR2 SNEGSKA (reference sequence). The CDR3 is made up of 14 amino acids. Trimming stripped 3 bases from V and 0 bases from J, with 9 bases between. The CDR3 spells CSASGHHSNQPQHF. The CDR3 DNA is TGCAGTGCTAGTGGACATCATAGCAATCAGCCCCAGCATTTT.

For this clonotype: The junction does not match germline at one end; this may be a read error. The V and J genes are TRBV18 and TRBJ2-5; TRBD1 matches at 9 bases. The CDR3 loop spans 14 amino acids. CDR1 KGHSH and CDR2 LQKENI come from the germline V gene. Here the CDR3 DNA reads TGTGCCAGCTCACCTACAGGGGGCGGAGAGACCCAGCACTTC. Protein product: CASSPTGGGETQHF.

This clonotype was recorded many times. The rearrangement links TRBV19 to TRBJ2-1; the D gene is possibly TRBD1 (5 bases). Germline-derived CDR1 and CDR2 are LNHDA and SQIVND (reference sequence). CDR3 size: 15 residues. V dropped 7 bases and J dropped 5 bases, with 18 bases sitting between them. In DNA, the CDR3 is TGTGCCAGTACCCCTGGACAATTTACGCACAATGAGCAGTTCTTC. Amino acid sequence: CASTPGQFTHNEQFF.

Only a few counts were recorded for this clonotype. The J gene is TRBJ2-1, the V gene TRBV24-1; D is ambiguous. The CDR3 extends over 12 amino acids. V lost 8 bases and J lost 0, with 4 bases in between. Looked up from germline, CDR1 is KGHDR and CDR2 is SFDVKD. CDR3 bases: TGTGCCACCAAGGGCTCCTACAATGAGCAGTTCTTC. Amino acid sequence: CATKGSYNEQFF.

This clonotype was detected a few times. This rearrangement joins TRBV6-1 to TRBJ2-2; TRBD1 agrees at 7 bases. Germline V gene lookup returns CDR1 MNHNS and CDR2 SASEGT. The CDR3 extends over 13 amino acids. J was trimmed by 5 bases and V by 7 bases; bases with no gene match: 4. The DNA for the CDR3 is TGTGCCAGCATCCGGGACAGAACCGGGGAGCTGTTTTTT. Encoded protein: CASIRDRTGELFF.

This clonotype turned up a few times. V and J are TRBV12-5 and TRBJ1-3, with 8 bases identical to TRBD1. V gave up 3 bases and J gave up 3 bases; unmatched junction bases: 7. The CDR3 covers 16 residues. Germline-derived CDR1 and CDR2 are LGHNT and FRNRAP. CDR3 sequence (DNA): TGTGCTAGTGGTTTTACGACAGGGGACCTTGGAAACACCATATATTTT. Its protein product is CASGFTTGDLGNTIYF.

This clonotype showed up many times. The chain uses TRBV20-1 and TRBJ1-1; 7 bases align to TRBD1. This CDR3 is built from 13 residues. Germline CDR1 DFQATT, CDR2 SNEGSKA (reference sequence). J was trimmed by 3 bases and V by 3 bases; bases with no gene match: 4. CDR3 coding DNA: TGCAGTGCTAGTTACAGGGGAGACACTGAAGCTTTCTTT. Protein product: CSASYRGDTEAFF.

This clonotype showed up many times. This sequence joins TRBV7-8 and TRBJ2-1; D is unclear. CDR1 is SGHVS, CDR2 FQNEAQ, per germline. V lost 1 base, J lost 3 bases, and 10 bases lay in between. This CDR3 contains 15 residues. CDR3 loop: CASSLGAKYYNEQFF. CDR3 DNA: TGTGCCAGCAGCTTAGGGGCTAAGTACTACAATGAGCAGTTCTTC.

This clonotype was seen repeatedly, ten times or more. CDR3: CASSEGASPLHF. As DNA, the CDR3 is TGTGCCAGCAGTGAGGGGGCTTCACCCCTCCACTTT. The rearrangement joins TRBV28 to TRBJ1-6; 7 nucleotides line up with TRBD1. CDR3 length: 12 amino acids. CDR1 is MDHEN and CDR2 is SYDVKM in the germline V gene. The V gene end was trimmed by 5 bases and the J gene end by 9 bases; junction bases not matched to a gene: 1.

This rearrangement joins TRBV6-2 or TRBV6-3 to TRBJ2-1, with unresolved D. CDR1 is MNHEY and CDR2 is SVGEGT in the germline V gene. This CDR3 is built from 12 residues. The germline V and J ends were trimmed by 6 bases and 7 bases, with 10 bases remaining between them. CDR3 in amino acids: CASSPRWNEQFF. The DNA for the CDR3 is TGTGCCAGCAGCCCAAGATGGAATGAGCAGTTCTTC.

This clonotype was found many times. V and J are TRBV28 and TRBJ1-5; D gene ambiguous. CDR3 length: 14 amino acids. V lost 7 bases, J lost 1 base, and 11 bases lay in between. The germline CDR1 and CDR2 sequences are MDHEN and SYDVKM. CDR3 sequence (DNA): TGTGCCAGCAATGGTGGGCAGAGCAATCAGCCCCAGCATTTT. Encoded protein: CASNGGQSNQPQHF.

This clonotype occurred many times. The rearrangement uses TRBV10-3 and TRBJ2-5, with TRBD1 identical over 9 bases. The CDR3 covers 17 residues. CDR1 is ENHRY and CDR2 is SYGVKD in the germline V gene. Trimming at V came to 3 bases and at J to 1 base, leaving 9 bases not matched to a gene. CDR3 DNA: TGTGCCATCAGTGACCCACGACAGGGGGGACGCCAAGAGACCCAGTACTTC. It specifies CAISDPRQGGRQETQYF.

The chain links TRBV5-4 to TRBJ1-4, with TRBD1 matching over 7 bases. Germline CDR1 is SGHNT and CDR2 is YYREEE (reference sequence). The CDR3 contains 17 residues. The V segment lost 4 bases and the J segment 3 bases; nucleotides outside the gene matches: 12. CDR3 loop: CASSLGGSGTANEKLFF. The CDR3, as DNA: TGTGCCAGCAGCCTCGGGGGATCCGGGACAGCTAATGAAAAACTGTTTTTT.

This clonotype occurred many times. The chain uses TRBV9 and TRBJ1-2, with 8 bases that match TRBD1. CDR1 is SGDLS, CDR2 YYNGEE, per germline. The junction had 7 bases not matched to a gene; V was cut back by 2 bases and J by 4 bases. The CDR3 sequence is 15 residues long. CDR3 coding DNA: TGTGCCAGCAGCGTGAGTCGTCAGGGGGCCTATGGCTACACCTTC. As protein: CASSVSRQGAYGYTF.